The 26 T cell receptor beta chains reported below all come from one sample, sequenced in a study of OX40 agonist ivuxolimab in advanced cancers. The method was immunoSEQ multiplex PCR; TCRdb's version includes in-frame clones alone and lacks a portion of them. The table shows tens of thousands of clones, with around 89% occurring only once. The sequencing here drew on CD4+ or CD8+ T cells sorted from blood, taken in a trial of the OX40 agonist ivuxolimab. These receptors were obtained from an adult with an advanced solid tumor such as melanoma, head and neck, liver or kidney cancer.

The chain is built from TRBV7-9 and TRBJ2-3; a weak D match, TRBD2 (6 bases). Germline values: CDR1 SEHNR, CDR2 FQNEAQ (reference sequence). This CDR3 has 18 amino acids. Trimming cost V 5 bases and J 4 bases, with 25 bases left between them. The CDR3 DNA follows: TGTGCCAGCAGCCCAACTGTATCGGCGGGGCTGGAGGCAGATACGCAGTATTTT. Its translation: CASSPTVSAGLEADTQYF.

The chain combines TRBV6-1 with TRBJ1-1, with 7 positions matching TRBD1. After removal of 7 bases from V and 10 bases from J, the junction contained 12 bases not matched to a gene. Germline CDR1 MNHNS, CDR2 SASEGT. The CDR3 length is 13 residues. The CDR3 loop is CASNPRGSGGAFF. The CDR3 DNA follows: TGTGCCAGCAACCCCAGGGGGTCGGGGGGAGCTTTCTTT.

V usage is TRBV19 and J usage is TRBJ2-2; TRBD2 agrees at 9 bases. Germline V gene lookup returns CDR1 LNHDA and CDR2 SQIVND (reference sequence). CDR3 length equals 17 residues. V trimming: 1 base; J trimming: 5 bases; junction bases outside the gene matches: 8. CDR3 loop: CASSIGSAGGMTGELFF. The CDR3 DNA reads as TGTGCCAGTAGTATAGGGTCTGCGGGAGGGATGACCGGGGAGCTGTTTTTT. Filled out from reference TRBV19 and TRBJ2-2, the complete variable domain reads DGGITQSPKYLFRKEGQNVTLSCEQNLNHDAMYWYRQDPGQGLRLIYYSQIVNDFQKGDIAEGYSVSREKKESFPLTVTSAQKNPTAFYLCASSIGSAGGMTGELFFGEGSRLTVL.

The rearrangement uses TRBV30 and TRBJ2-7; possibly TRBD1 for D (6 bases). V lost 3 bases and J 2 bases, leaving 8 bases between the germline ends. Germline values: CDR1 GTSNPN, CDR2 SVGIG (reference sequence). This CDR3 region has 12 residues. CDR3 region: CAWSRGTYEQYF. CDR3 sequence (DNA): TGTGCCTGGAGCAGGGGAACCTACGAGCAGTACTTC.

This clone was counted only a few times. The CDR3 nucleotides are TGTGCCATCAGTGAGGAGGGTTCCCCAGATACGCAGTATTTT. Amino acids: CAISEEGSPDTQYF. The chain has TRBV10-3 and TRBJ2-3; a possible D gene is TRBD2 (5 bases). V was shortened by 2 bases and J by 4 bases, with 10 bases between the two germline ends. Germline V gives CDR1 ENHRY, CDR2 SYGVKD. This CDR3 is 14 amino acids long.

This clone has more than one count but fewer than ten. The V and J genes are TRBV6-1 and TRBJ2-7; D is perhaps TRBD1 (6 bases). This CDR3 contains 14 residues. CDR1 is MNHNS, CDR2 SASEGT, per germline. The V and J ends lost 4 bases and 3 bases respectively, with 13 bases between them. DNA for the CDR3: TGTGCCAGCAGTGCACAGGGCCTATACTACGAGCAGTACTTC. The encoded protein is CASSAQGLYYEQYF.

The chain links TRBV2 to TRBJ1-1; D ambiguous. Trimming took 5 bases from V and 2 from J, leaving 6 bases between them. CDR3 length: 12 residues. CDR1 and CDR2 (germline): SNHLY, FYNNEI. The CDR3 DNA is TGTGCCAGCAGTTATCTTAACACTGAAGCTTTCTTT. It translates to CASSYLNTEAFF.

V is TRBV5-4 and J is TRBJ2-7; 9 bases map to TRBD1. The germline CDR1 and CDR2 sequences are SGHNT and YYREEE (reference sequence). V dropped 6 bases and J dropped 3; count of bases not matched to a gene: 10. The CDR3 is 15 amino acids. CDR3 residues: CASTHYVTGGYEQYF. The CDR3 DNA is TGTGCCAGCACCCATTACGTGACAGGGGGCTACGAGCAGTACTTC.

V usage is TRBV7-2 and J usage is TRBJ2-5; 8 bases align to TRBD1. Per germline, CDR1 SGHTA and CDR2 FQGNSA. V lost 5 bases and J lost 6; bases outside the gene matches: 8. This CDR3 is built from 14 residues. DNA for the CDR3: TGTGCCAGCAGCCGAAACCCCAGGGGGCAGACCCAGTACTTC. Its translation is CASSRNPRGQTQYF.

The chain has TRBV2 and TRBJ1-2; 7 bases are a match to TRBD1. V lost 7 bases and J lost 5; bases outside the gene matches: 7. This CDR3 spans 13 amino acids. Germline V gene lookup returns CDR1 SNHLY and CDR2 FYNNEI. CDR3 bases: TGTGCCAGCATCAGGGGGGAGTTATATGGCTACACCTTC. Encoded protein: CASIRGELYGYTF.

A few counts support this clone. One end of the junction fails to match germline, which may point to a read error. This sequence joins TRBV5-5 and TRBJ2-7; D is unclear. The CDR3 sequence is 13 residues long. Germline values: CDR1 SGHKS, CDR2 YYEKEE (reference sequence). The CDR3 is CASSQVPGYEQYF. Written as DNA, the CDR3 is TGCGCCAGCAGCCAAGTCCCCGGCTACGAGCAGTACTTC.

In DNA form, the CDR3 reads TGTGCCAGCACCGGGGGTGGGTCTAGCGGGAACACCGGGGAGCTGTTTTTT. Residues: CASTGGGSSGNTGELFF. This chain links TRBV2 with TRBJ2-2; 7 nucleotides agree with TRBD2. Germline V gives CDR1 SNHLY, CDR2 FYNNEI. The CDR3 has 17 amino acids. Trimming took 7 bases from V and 1 from J; bases not matched to a gene: 12.

The count of this clone is one. This chain links TRBV4-2 with TRBJ2-7, with D tentatively TRBD2 (5 bases). V was shortened by 0 bases and J by 3 bases, with 15 bases between the two germline ends. The length of the CDR3 is 16 residues. CDR1 and CDR2 from the germline V gene are LGHNA and YNFKEQ. CDR3 in DNA: TGTGCCAGCAGCCAAGATAGAAGGGAGCCGTACTACGAGCAGTACTTC. Residues: CASSQDRREPYYEQYF.

The chain recombines TRBV4-2 with TRBJ2-5, with 14 nucleotides matching TRBD2. The CDR3 length is 18 residues. Germline V CDR1 and CDR2: LGHNA, YNFKEQ. V shed 4 bases and J 5 bases; nucleotides not matched to a gene: 12. Written as DNA, the CDR3 is TGTGCCAGCAGCCTAGGACTAGCGGGAGGTTTTGGGGAGGAGACCCAGTACTTC. Translation: CASSLGLAGGFGEETQYF.

The rearrangement links TRBV5-8 to TRBJ2-1, with D perhaps matching TRBD1 or TRBD2 (6 bases each). This CDR3 is 18 amino acids long. Trimming removed 1 base at V and 7 bases at J, with 24 bases between. In germline, CDR1 is SGHTS, CDR2 YDEGEE. In nucleotides, the CDR3 is TGTGCCAGCAGCTTGTTTTCGTGGTCCGCGGGACAACGGAATGAGCAGTTCTTC. Translating it yields CASSLFSWSAGQRNEQFF. Full variable domain (missing parts from reference TRBV5-8 and TRBJ2-1): EAGVTQSPTHLIKTRGQQATLRCSPISGHTSVYWYQQALGLGLQFLLWYDEGEERNRGNFPPRFSGRQFPNYSSELNVNALELEDSALYLCASSLFSWSAGQRNEQFFGPGTRLTVL.

This clone was found once. The chain uses TRBV5-6 and TRBJ2-7; TRBD2 matches 14 bases. J gave up 0 bases and V 4 bases, and 9 bases lay outside the gene matches. CDR3 size: 18 residues. Germline V gene sequence: CDR1 SGHDT, CDR2 YYEEEE. CDR3 sequence (DNA): TGTGCCAGCAGCCCGGGGACTAGCGGGAGTTCCCCCTCCTACGAGCAGTACTTC. Its protein is CASSPGTSGSSPSYEQYF. The variable domain in full, with the rest retrieved from reference TRBV5-6 and TRBJ2-7, is DAGVTQSPTHLIKTRGQQVTLRCSPKSGHDTVSWYQQALGQGPQFIFQYYEEEERQRGNFPDRFSGHQFPNYSSELNVNALLLGDSALYLCASSPGTSGSSPSYEQYFGPGTRLTVT.

The gene calls are TRBV6-6 and TRBJ2-1; the D gene is possibly TRBD2 (7 bases). Trimming took 2 bases from V and 7 from J, leaving 12 bases between them. This CDR3 comprises 14 residues. Germline values: CDR1 MNHNY, CDR2 SVGAGI (reference sequence). The CDR3 region has the DNA TGTGCCAGCAGTTACGGGAGGGGGAAGAATGAGCAGTTCTTC. Residues: CASSYGRGKNEQFF.

The chain links TRBV29-1 to TRBJ1-2; D is undetermined. This CDR3 is 11 amino acids long. V lost 5 bases, J lost 1 base, and 5 bases lay in between. Germline V gene data show CDR1 as SQVTM and CDR2 as ANQGSEA. The CDR3 DNA sequence: TGCAGCGTTTTCAGTAACTATGGCTACACCTTC. This encodes CSVFSNYGYTF.

This clone is medium-sized in the sample. The CDR3 spells CASSSGHRGYGYTF. The CDR3 region has the DNA TGTGCCAGCAGCTCCGGGCACAGAGGGTATGGCTACACCTTC. The V call is TRBV11-2, the J call TRBJ1-2, with unresolved D. Trimming left V 4 bases short and J 5 bases short, with 14 bases between. This CDR3 is built from 14 residues. Germline assignment: CDR1 SGHAT and CDR2 FQNNGV.

V and J are TRBV7-2 and TRBJ2-2, with a weak D call TRBD1 (5 bases). Germline V CDR1 and CDR2: SGHTA, FQGNSA. The V and J ends lost 11 bases and 5 bases respectively, with 9 bases between them. The CDR3 loop spans 11 amino acids. The CDR3 bases are TGTGCCTGGGGCATGACCGGGGAGCTGTTTTTT. Its translation: CAWGMTGELFF.

The J gene is TRBJ1-1, the V gene TRBV7-9; TRBD1 matches at 10 bases. Germline CDR1 SEHNR, CDR2 FQNEAQ (reference sequence). CDR3 length: 15 amino acids. The junction had 10 bases not matched to a gene; V was cut back by 8 bases and J by 4 bases. CDR3 region: CASLPDRGPGTEAFF. CDR3 nucleotides: TGTGCCAGCCTTCCCGACAGGGGGCCGGGCACTGAAGCTTTCTTT.

The genes are TRBV10-3 and TRBJ1-6; 7 nucleotides agree with TRBD1. From germline, CDR1 is ENHRY and CDR2 SYGVKD. The trim removed 11 bases at V and 7 bases at J, leaving 8 bases unmatched. The CDR3 has 13 amino acids. The CDR3 DNA reads as TGTGCCCTTAGGGGGACAGTAAATTCACCCCTCCACTTT. This translates into CALRGTVNSPLHF.

The chain recombines TRBV18 with TRBJ2-7, with 10 bases lining up with TRBD1. This CDR3 comprises 15 residues. The junction had 13 bases not matched to a gene; V was cut back by 5 bases and J by 9 bases. Per the germline V gene, CDR1 is KGHSH and CDR2 is LQKENI. The CDR3 loop reads CASSVTGTGAAGQYF. The CDR3 bases are TGTGCCAGCTCAGTAACCGGGACAGGGGCCGCCGGGCAGTACTTC.

The CDR3 sequence: CATSQHSNSGANVLTF. In DNA, the CDR3 is TGTGCCACCAGCCAGCATAGTAATTCTGGGGCCAACGTCCTGACTTTC. The rearrangement joins TRBV15 to TRBJ2-6; D remains unclear. Germline CDR1 and CDR2: LNHNV and YYDKDF (reference sequence). This CDR3 has 16 amino acids. V was trimmed by 5 bases and J by 1 base, leaving 12 bases between them.

The V and J genes are TRBV15 and TRBJ1-5; D gene uncertain. This CDR3 region has 13 residues. Germline CDR1 LNHNV, CDR2 YYDKDF (reference sequence). V was cut by 0 bases and J by 7 bases, with 7 bases left in between. The CDR3 sequence: CATSRDVRQPQHF. DNA of the CDR3: TGTGCCACCAGCAGAGATGTAAGGCAGCCCCAGCATTTT.

This chain links TRBV29-1 with TRBJ1-2, with D hard to call. This CDR3 spans 11 amino acids. Germline CDR1 and CDR2: SQVTM and ANQGSEA. The germline V and J ends were trimmed by 4 bases and 12 bases, with 15 bases remaining between them. CDR3 amino acids: CSVVLLDVHTF. For the CDR3, the DNA is TGCAGCGTTGTGTTGCTGGATGTTCACACCTTC.